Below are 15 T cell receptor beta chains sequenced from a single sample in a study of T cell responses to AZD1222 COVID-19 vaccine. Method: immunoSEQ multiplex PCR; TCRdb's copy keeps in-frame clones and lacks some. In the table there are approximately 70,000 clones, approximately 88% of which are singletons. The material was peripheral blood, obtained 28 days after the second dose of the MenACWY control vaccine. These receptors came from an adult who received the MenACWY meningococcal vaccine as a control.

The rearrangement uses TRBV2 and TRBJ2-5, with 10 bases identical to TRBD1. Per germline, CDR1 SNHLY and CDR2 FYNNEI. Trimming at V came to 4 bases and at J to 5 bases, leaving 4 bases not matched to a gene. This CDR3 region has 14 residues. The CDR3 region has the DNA TGTGCCAGCAGTGGGACAGGGGGTACGGAGACCCAGTACTTC. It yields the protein CASSGTGGTETQYF.

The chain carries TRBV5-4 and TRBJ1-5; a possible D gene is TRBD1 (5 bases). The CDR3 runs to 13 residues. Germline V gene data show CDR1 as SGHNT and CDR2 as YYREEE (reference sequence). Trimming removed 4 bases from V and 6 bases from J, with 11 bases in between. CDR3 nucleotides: TGTGCCAGCAGCCCCGGGACCACTCAGCCCCAGCATTTT. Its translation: CASSPGTTQPQHF.

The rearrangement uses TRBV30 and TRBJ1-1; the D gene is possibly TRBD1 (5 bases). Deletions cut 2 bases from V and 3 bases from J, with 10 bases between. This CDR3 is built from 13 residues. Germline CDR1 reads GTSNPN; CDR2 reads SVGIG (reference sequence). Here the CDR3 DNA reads TGTGCCTGGAGTAGGGGCTTTGACACTGAAGCTTTCTTT. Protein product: CAWSRGFDTEAFF.

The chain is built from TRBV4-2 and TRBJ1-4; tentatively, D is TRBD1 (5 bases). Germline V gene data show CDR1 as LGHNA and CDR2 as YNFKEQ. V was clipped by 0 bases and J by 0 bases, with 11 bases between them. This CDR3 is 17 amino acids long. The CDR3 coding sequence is TGTGCCAGCAGCCAAGATAGGGGTGGGGCAACTAATGAAAAACTGTTTTTT. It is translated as CASSQDRGGATNEKLFF.

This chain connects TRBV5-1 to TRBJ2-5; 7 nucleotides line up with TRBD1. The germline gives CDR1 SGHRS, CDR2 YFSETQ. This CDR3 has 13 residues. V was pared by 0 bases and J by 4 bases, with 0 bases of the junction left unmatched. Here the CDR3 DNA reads TGCGCCAGCAGCTTGGGACAGGGAGAGACCCAGTACTTC. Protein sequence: CASSLGQGETQYF.

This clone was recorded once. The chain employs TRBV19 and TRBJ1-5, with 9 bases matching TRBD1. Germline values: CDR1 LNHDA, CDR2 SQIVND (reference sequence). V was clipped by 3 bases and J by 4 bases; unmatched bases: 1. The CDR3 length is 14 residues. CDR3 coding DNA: TGTGCCAGTAGTATCGGACAGGGGAATCAGCCCCAGCATTTT. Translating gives CASSIGQGNQPQHF.

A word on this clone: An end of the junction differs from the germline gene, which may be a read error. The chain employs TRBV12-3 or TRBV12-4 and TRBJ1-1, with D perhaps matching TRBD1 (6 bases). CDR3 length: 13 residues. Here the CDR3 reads CASSETRTAGAYF. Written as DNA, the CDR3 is TGTGCCAGCAGTGAGACGCGGACTGCGGGGGCGTACTTT.

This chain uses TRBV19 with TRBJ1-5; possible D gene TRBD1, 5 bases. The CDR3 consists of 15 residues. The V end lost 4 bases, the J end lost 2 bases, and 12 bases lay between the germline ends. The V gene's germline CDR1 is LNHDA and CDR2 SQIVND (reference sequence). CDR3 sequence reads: CASSTRQGRNQPQHF. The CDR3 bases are TGTGCCAGTAGTACCCGCCAGGGCCGCAATCAGCCCCAGCATTTT.

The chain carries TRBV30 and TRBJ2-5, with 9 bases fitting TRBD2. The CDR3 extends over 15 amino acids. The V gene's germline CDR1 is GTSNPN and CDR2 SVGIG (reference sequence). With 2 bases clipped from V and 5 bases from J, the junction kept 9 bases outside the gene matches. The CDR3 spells CAWSRLAGVRETQYF. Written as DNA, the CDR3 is TGTGCCTGGAGTCGCTTAGCGGGGGTTCGGGAGACCCAGTACTTC. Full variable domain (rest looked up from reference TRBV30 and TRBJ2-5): SQTIHQWPATLVQPVGSPLSLECTVEGTSNPNLYWYRQAAGRGLQLLFYSVGIGQISSEVPQNLSASRPQDRQFILSSKKLLLSDSGFYLCAWSRLAGVRETQYFGPGTRLLVL.

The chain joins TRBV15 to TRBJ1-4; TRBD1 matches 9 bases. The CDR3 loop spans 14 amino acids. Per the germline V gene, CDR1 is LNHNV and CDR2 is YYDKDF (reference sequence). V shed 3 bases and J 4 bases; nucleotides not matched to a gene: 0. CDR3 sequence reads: CATSRGQGNEKLFF. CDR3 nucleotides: TGTGCCACCAGCAGGGGACAGGGTAATGAAAAACTGTTTTTT.

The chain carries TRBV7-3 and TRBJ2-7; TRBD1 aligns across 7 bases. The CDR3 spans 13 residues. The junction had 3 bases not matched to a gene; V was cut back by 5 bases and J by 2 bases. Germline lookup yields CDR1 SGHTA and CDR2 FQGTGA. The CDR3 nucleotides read TGTGCCAGCAGCGTCCAGGGGGCCTACGAGCAGTACTTC. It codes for CASSVQGAYEQYF.

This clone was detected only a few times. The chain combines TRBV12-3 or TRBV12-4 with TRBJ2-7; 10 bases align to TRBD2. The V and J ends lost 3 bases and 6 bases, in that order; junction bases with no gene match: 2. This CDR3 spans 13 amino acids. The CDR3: CASSFASGGEQYF. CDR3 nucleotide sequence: TGTGCCAGCAGTTTTGCTAGCGGGGGCGAGCAGTACTTC.

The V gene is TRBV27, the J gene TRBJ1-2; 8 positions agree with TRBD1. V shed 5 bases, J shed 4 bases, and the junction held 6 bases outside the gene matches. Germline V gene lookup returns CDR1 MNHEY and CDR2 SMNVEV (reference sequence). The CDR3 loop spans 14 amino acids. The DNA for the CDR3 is TGTGCCAGCAGTAGACAGGGGTCTCGCTATGGCTACACCTTC. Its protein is CASSRQGSRYGYTF.

The CDR3, as DNA: TGTGCCACCGGTGTACCGGGGGCTAGCTCCTATAATTCACCCCTCCACTTT. This gives the protein CATGVPGASSYNSPLHF. The rearrangement uses TRBV10-3 and TRBJ1-6, with D tentatively TRBD1 (6 bases). Germline CDR1 and CDR2: ENHRY and SYGVKD. The V end lost 10 bases, the J end lost 0 bases, and 19 bases lay between the germline ends. The CDR3 loop spans 17 amino acids.

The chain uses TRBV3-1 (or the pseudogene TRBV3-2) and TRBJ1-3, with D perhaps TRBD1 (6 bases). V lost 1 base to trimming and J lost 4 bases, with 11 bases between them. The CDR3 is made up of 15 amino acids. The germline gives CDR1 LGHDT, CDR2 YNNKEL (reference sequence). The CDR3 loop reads CASSQARGVGNTIYF. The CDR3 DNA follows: TGTGCCAGCAGCCAAGCTAGGGGGGTCGGAAACACCATATATTTT.